Sequencing of this T cell receptor (beta chain) was carried out in a study of blood T cell repertoires in COVID-19. Study background: The United States, Italy and Spain provided the acute and convalescent COVID-19 samples. Sources were T cells, B-cell-depleted T cells, or PBMCs; the material itself was cDNA or gDNA.

Clinical history reported by participants formed the basis on which cohorts were assigned. The study counted Cohort 3 donors as recovered given two negative PCRs, clearance, or symptom resolution. Germline V gives CDR1 MNHEY, CDR2 SVGEGT. The CDR3 consists of 16 residues. Trimming took 2 bases from V and 0 from J; bases not matched to a gene: 6. Produced via immunoSEQ multiplex PCR; TCRdb's table is partial and in-frame only. Of some 400,000 clones listed, roughly 90% are singletons. The V and J genes are TRBV6-2 or TRBV6-3 and TRBJ1-1, with 7 positions matching TRBD1. This clonotype originated in a woman aged 25 to 39 who had recovered from COVID-19. The sample comprised PBMCs or T cells enriched from blood (not recorded which). The CDR3 protein is CASSYGRTGLNTEAFF. In nucleotides, the CDR3 is TGTGCCAGCAGTTACGGCCGGACAGGCCTGAACACTGAAGCTTTCTTT.